A single sample is the source of the 8 T cell receptor beta chains below, sequenced in a study of shared clonotypes between healthy human individuals. Libraries were prepared by immunoSEQ multiplex PCR; TCRdb keeps only in-frame clonotypes and omits some of them. There are hundreds of thousands of clones in the sample; around 96% occur only once, and approximately 0.12% lies in the top ten. In the naive CD8 group, cells lacked CD45RO and were positively selected for CCR7, so terminally differentiated effector memory CD45RA+ cells were left out. Sequences were obtained from naive CD8+ T cells sorted from blood. Source of these receptors: a woman aged 25-40 years in good health.

V gene TRBV7-9 combines with J gene TRBJ2-1; tentative D call: TRBD2 (5 bases). V was trimmed by 1 base and J by 10 bases, leaving 14 bases between them. CDR1 SEHNR and CDR2 FQNEAQ come from the germline V gene (reference sequence). The CDR3 sequence is 14 residues long. The CDR3 DNA is TGTGCCAGCAGCTTAGTTTTGGGAGCCGGGGAGCAGTTCTTC. This encodes CASSLVLGAGEQFF.

This sequence joins TRBV6-1 and TRBJ2-5; D is perhaps TRBD2 (6 bases). V was clipped by 6 bases and J by 5 bases, with 19 bases between them. The CDR3 totals 15 residues. Germline V CDR1 and CDR2: MNHNS, SASEGT. The CDR3 DNA reads as TGTGCCAGCAGCGGGATATTACTAGCCGGTGAGACCCAGTACTTC. Translating it yields CASSGILLAGETQYF.

The rearrangement links TRBV15 to TRBJ2-5; 8 bases map to TRBD1. The CDR3 contains 13 residues. Germline assignment: CDR1 LNHNV and CDR2 YYDKDF (reference sequence). V shed 3 bases and J 6 bases; nucleotides not matched to a gene: 3. In DNA form, the CDR3 reads TGTGCCACCAGCAGTGACAGGGGTCAGACCCAGTACTTC. This sequence encodes CATSSDRGQTQYF. Based on the CDR3 plus reference TRBV15 and TRBJ2-5, the full variable domain is DAMVIQNPRYQVTQFGKPVTLSCSQTLNHNVMYWYQQKSSQAPKLLFHYYDKDFNNEADTPDNFQSRRPNTSFCFLDIRSPGLGDTAMYLCATSSDRGQTQYFGPGTRLLVL.

CDR3 sequence (DNA): TGTGCCAGCAGCACTGGTGGGGGTGAAGACACCATATATTTT. It encodes CASSTGGGEDTIYF. This chain uses TRBV7-8 with TRBJ1-3; a possible D gene is TRBD1 (5 bases). V was trimmed by 5 bases and J by 8 bases, leaving 16 bases between them. Germline V gene sequence: CDR1 SGHVS, CDR2 FQNEAQ. CDR3 length: 14 amino acids. The full variable domain, its missing parts supplied by reference TRBV7-8 and TRBJ1-3, is GAGVSQSPRYKVAKRGQDVALRCDPISGHVSLFWYQQALGQGPEFLTYFQNEAQLDKSGLPSDRFFAERPEGSVSTLKIQRTQQEDSAVYLCASSTGGGEDTIYFGEGSWLTVV.

The chain is built from TRBV28 and TRBJ1-1; 9 bases line up with TRBD1. The CDR3 runs 14 residues. The germline gives CDR1 MDHEN, CDR2 SYDVKM. V lost 2 bases and J lost 5; bases outside the gene matches: 3. The CDR3: CASSLTGGTTEAFF. CDR3 bases: TGTGCCAGCAGTTTAACAGGGGGCACTACTGAAGCTTTCTTT.

The V gene is TRBV7-6, the J gene TRBJ2-7; TRBD1 matches 9 bases. The CDR3 is made up of 15 amino acids. The junction had 11 bases not matched to a gene; V was cut back by 5 bases and J by 6 bases. Per the germline V gene, CDR1 is SGHVS and CDR2 is FNYEAQ. CDR3 amino acids: CASSATLQGAPEQYF. The CDR3 nucleotides read TGTGCCAGCAGCGCGACCCTACAGGGGGCCCCCGAGCAGTACTTC.

The chain couples TRBV19 to TRBJ2-2, with TRBD2 identical over 8 bases. The CDR3 is 20 residues long. The junction had 18 bases not matched to a gene; V was cut back by 0 bases and J by 6 bases. Germline CDR1 is LNHDA and CDR2 is SQIVND (reference sequence). The CDR3 protein is CASSIDRSDRSGSGAGELFF. For the CDR3, the DNA is TGTGCCAGTAGTATAGATCGTTCAGACCGAAGCGGGAGTGGGGCCGGGGAGCTGTTTTTT.

This clone was detected only a few times. The V call is TRBV4-1, the J call TRBJ2-7, with D perhaps assigned TRBD1 or TRBD2 (5 bases each). V lost 4 bases, J lost 4 bases, and 17 bases lay in between. The CDR3 runs 15 residues. Germline CDR1 is MGHRA and CDR2 is YSYEKL. The CDR3: CASSRGNQGSYEQYF. DNA for the CDR3: TGCGCCAGCAGCCGAGGGAACCAGGGTTCGTACGAGCAGTACTTC.